Listed below are T cell receptor beta chains from one sample, sequenced in a study of blood T cell repertoires in COVID-19. The data were produced by immunoSEQ multiplex PCR, yet TCRdb's version contains in-frame clones alone and is incomplete. The table has hundreds of thousands of clones, 82% seen once; the top ten hold around 3.5%. The sequenced material came from peripheral blood. The receptors were gathered from a woman aged 80 or older with acute or convalescent COVID-19. CDR3s include the opening cysteine and the closing phenylalanine or tryptophan. The order of the fields is clone size, D gene, J gene, V gene, CDR3 DNA, CDR3 protein. The D gene is left open where the match is weak. The size entry is marked missing in some rows and otherwise reads once, few, many or a size class.

>once|.|TRBJ1-1|TRBV2
TGTGCCAGCAGTTCTAGGGCAGGGGCCCCGAACACTGAAGCTTTCTTT
CASSSRAGAPNTEAFF
>.|.|TRBJ1-6|TRBV7-2
TGTGCCAGCAGCGCTGCAAAGGGTAGGGGCAATTCACCCCTCCACTTT
CASSAAKGRGNSPLHF
>.|TRBD1|TRBJ2-2|TRBV28
TGTGCCAGCAGTTTAAGTACAGGGGGTGCCGGGGAGCTGTTTTTT
CASSLSTGGAGELFF
>.|TRBD1|TRBJ1-5|TRBV10-1
TGCGCCAGCCCGACGGGACAGGGAGGCAATCAGCCCCAGCATTTT
CASPTGQGGNQPQHF
>.|TRBD1|TRBJ2-7|TRBV4-2
TGTGCCAGCAGCCAGTTGGGACAGGGGCCCTACGAGCAGTACTTC
CASSQLGQGPYEQYF
>.|TRBD1|TRBJ2-1|TRBV19
TGTGCCAGTAGGCACGATACAGGGGGCTCCTACAATGAGCAGTTCTTC
CASRHDTGGSYNEQFF
>.|TRBD1|TRBJ2-5|TRBV24-1
TGTGCCACCAGTGACACAGGGGGTCAGCTGGAGACCCAGTACTTC
CATSDTGGQLETQYF
>.|.|TRBJ2-4|TRBV7-6
TGTGCCAGCAGCTTAGTGGGTAGCGGCCTAGCCAAAAACATTCAGTACTTC
CASSLVGSGLAKNIQYF
>.|.|TRBJ1-2|TRBV5-1
TGCGCCAGCAGCTCGACAGGCGACAACTATGGCTACACCTTC
CASSSTGDNYGYTF
>.|.|TRBJ1-5|TRBV6-2/TRBV6-3
TGTGCCAGCAGTAACTCCGGGGGGGCGAATCAGCCCCAGCATTTT
CASSNSGGANQPQHF
>.|TRBD1|TRBJ1-2|TRBV3-1/TRBV3-2
TGTGCCAGCAGCCAAGGGACAGGGAACTATGGCTACACCTTC
CASSQGTGNYGYTF
>.|TRBD1|TRBJ1-1|TRBV6-5
TGTGCCAGCAGTCCCATGGAGGGGGCTGGCACTGAAGCTTTCTTT
CASSPMEGAGTEAFF
>few|.|TRBJ1-2|TRBV2
TGTGCCAGCAGTGATACGGGGATCGTTTACTATGGCTACACCTTC
CASSDTGIVYYGYTF
>.|.|TRBJ2-5|TRBV19
TGTGCCAGTAGTATAGTTGGACGGGAACGCCAAGAGACCCAGTACTTC
CASSIVGRERQETQYF
>.|TRBD1|TRBJ2-1|TRBV6-5
TGTGCCAGCAGTCCACAGGGGGCGACCTACAATGAGCAGTTCTTC
CASSPQGATYNEQFF
>.|TRBD2|TRBJ2-3|TRBV29-1
TGCAGCGTTGCAACTAGCGGGGGCACAGATACGCAGTATTTT
CSVATSGGTDTQYF
>.|.|TRBJ2-3|TRBV2
TGTGCCAGCACCACCTGGCCAGATACGCAGTATTTT
CASTTWPDTQYF
>.|TRBD2|TRBJ2-7|TRBV9
TGTGCCAGCAGCCCCCGGACTAGCGGCTCCTACGAGCAGTACTTC
CASSPRTSGSYEQYF
>.|.|TRBJ2-3|TRBV3-1/TRBV3-2
TGTGCCAGCAGCCAATTCGGCTCAGGGGCGGCAGATACGCAGTATTTT
CASSQFGSGAADTQYF
>.|.|TRBJ1-5|TRBV3-1/TRBV3-2
TGTGCCAGCAGTATGTTGGGGGGGCACCAGCCCCAGCATTTT
CASSMLGGHQPQHF
>.|TRBD2|TRBJ2-1|TRBV12-3/TRBV12-4
TGTGCCAGCCGGGGGGGCACTGGGAATGAGCAGTTCTTC
CASRGGTGNEQFF
>.|.|TRBJ2-1|TRBV15
TGTGCCACCAGCAGAGATGTCGGGCCCCGGGGCAATGAGCAGTTCTTC
CATSRDVGPRGNEQFF
>.|TRBD1|TRBJ1-5|TRBV4-1
TGCGCCAGCAGCGCCCGGACAGGGGGTGGAGAGCCCCAGCATTTT
CASSARTGGGEPQHF
>.|TRBD2|TRBJ2-1|TRBV20-1
TGCAGTGCTAGTGTGACTAGCGGGGGTTTGAATGAGCAGTTCTTC
CSASVTSGGLNEQFF
>.|.|TRBJ2-5|TRBV28
TGTGCCAGCAGTTCTCCGGACAGAAGGGAGACCCAGTACTTC
CASSSPDRRETQYF
>few|.|TRBJ1-6|TRBV2
TGTGCCAGCGTTCCAGCGCCCTATAATTCACCCCTCCACTTT
CASVPAPYNSPLHF
>.|TRBD1|TRBJ2-7|TRBV6-5
TGTGCCAGCAGAGACAGGGTGCGTGAGCAGTACTTC
CASRDRVREQYF
>.|.|TRBJ1-1|TRBV6-5
TGTGCCAGCAAGCGAACAGGGATGAACACTGAAGCTTTCTTT
CASKRTGMNTEAFF
>.|.|TRBJ1-2|TRBV28
TGTGCCAGCAGTCCGGGAAGGTCTCGGGGCTACACCTTC
CASSPGRSRGYTF
>.|TRBD1|TRBJ1-2|TRBV7-2
TGTGCCAGCAGCTTACCTGGGACAGGGCCCTATGGCTACACCTTC
CASSLPGTGPYGYTF
>.|.|TRBJ2-2|TRBV7-3
TGTGCCAGCAGCTTGGGGGGGCCCACCGGGGAGCTGTTTTTT
CASSLGGPTGELFF
>.|TRBD2|TRBJ2-3|TRBV7-9
TGTGCCAGCAGCTTACGCACGGGGGGGCCCACAGATACGCAGTATTTT
CASSLRTGGPTDTQYF
>.|TRBD1|TRBJ1-1|TRBV5-1
TGCGCCAGCAGCTTGGAACGGCCTACAGGGGCTGAAGCTTTCTTT
CASSLERPTGAEAFF
>.|.|TRBJ2-7|TRBV11-3
TGTGCCAGCAGCTTCGGGGTCCTCGGTAGCTCCTACGAGCAGTACTTC
CASSFGVLGSSYEQYF
>.|.|TRBJ2-1|TRBV19
TGTGCCAGTAGTATCCCCGCGGGGCCCCCTTCGAATGAGCAGTTCTTC
CASSIPAGPPSNEQFF
>.|.|TRBJ2-1|TRBV6-1
TGTGCCAGCAGTGATCATAGGGACACCCGCTTGGGTGAGCAGTTCTTC
CASSDHRDTRLGEQFF
>few|.|TRBJ1-1|TRBV27
TGTGCCAGCAGTCAAACGGGGTGGGGCACTGAAGCTTTCTTT
CASSQTGWGTEAFF
>.|TRBD2|TRBJ2-1|TRBV3-1/TRBV3-2
TGTGCCAGCAGCCCCCGACTAGCGGGGGTGGGTGAGCAGTTCTTC
CASSPRLAGVGEQFF
>.|TRBD2|TRBJ2-1|TRBV7-9
TGTGCCAGCAGCCCATTGGCGGGGGGGTCCTACAATGAGCAGTTCTTC
CASSPLAGGSYNEQFF